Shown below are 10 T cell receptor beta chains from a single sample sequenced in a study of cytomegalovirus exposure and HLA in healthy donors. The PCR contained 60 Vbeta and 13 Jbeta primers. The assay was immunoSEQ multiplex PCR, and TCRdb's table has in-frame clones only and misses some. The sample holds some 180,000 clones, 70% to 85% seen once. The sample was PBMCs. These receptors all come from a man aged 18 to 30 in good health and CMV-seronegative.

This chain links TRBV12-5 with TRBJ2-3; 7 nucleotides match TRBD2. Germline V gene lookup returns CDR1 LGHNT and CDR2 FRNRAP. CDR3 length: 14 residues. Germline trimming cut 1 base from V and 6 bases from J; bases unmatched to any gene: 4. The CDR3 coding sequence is TGTGCTAGTGGTTTGGGAAGAGCGGGGGATACGCAGTATTTT. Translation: CASGLGRAGDTQYF.

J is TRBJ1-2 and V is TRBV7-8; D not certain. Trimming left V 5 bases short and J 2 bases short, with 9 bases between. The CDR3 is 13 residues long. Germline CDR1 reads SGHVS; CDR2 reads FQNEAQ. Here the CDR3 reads CASSPTQNYGYTF. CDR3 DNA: TGTGCCAGCAGCCCCACACAGAACTATGGCTACACCTTC.

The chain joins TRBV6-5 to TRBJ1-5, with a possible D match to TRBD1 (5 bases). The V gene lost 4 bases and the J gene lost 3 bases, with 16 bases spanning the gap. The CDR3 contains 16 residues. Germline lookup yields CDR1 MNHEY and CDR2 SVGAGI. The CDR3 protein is CASSSRDWRVNQPQHF. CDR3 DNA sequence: TGTGCCAGCAGTTCCCGGGACTGGAGAGTCAATCAGCCCCAGCATTTT.

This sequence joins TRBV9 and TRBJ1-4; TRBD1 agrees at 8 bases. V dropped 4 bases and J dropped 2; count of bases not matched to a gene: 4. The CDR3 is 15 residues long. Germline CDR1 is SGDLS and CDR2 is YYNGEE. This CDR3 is CASSFQGATNEKLFF. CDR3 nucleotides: TGTGCCAGCAGCTTCCAGGGGGCGACTAATGAAAAACTGTTTTTT. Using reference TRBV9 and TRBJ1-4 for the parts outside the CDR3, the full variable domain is DSGVTQTPKHLITATGQRVTLRCSPRSGDLSVYWYQQSLDQGLQFLIQYYNGEERAKGNILERFSAQQFPDLHSELNLSSLELGDSALYFCASSFQGATNEKLFFGSGTQLSVL.

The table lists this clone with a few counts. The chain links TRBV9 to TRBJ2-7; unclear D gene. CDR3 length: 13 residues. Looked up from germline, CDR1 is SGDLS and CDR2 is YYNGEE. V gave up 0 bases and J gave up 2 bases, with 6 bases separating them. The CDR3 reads CASSVAPTYEQYF. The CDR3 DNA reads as TGTGCCAGCAGCGTAGCCCCCACCTACGAGCAGTACTTC.

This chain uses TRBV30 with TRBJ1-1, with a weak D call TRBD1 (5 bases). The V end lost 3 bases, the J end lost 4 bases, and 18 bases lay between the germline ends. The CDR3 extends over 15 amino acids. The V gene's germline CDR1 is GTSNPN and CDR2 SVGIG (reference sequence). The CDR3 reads CAWSLLGGAFTEAFF. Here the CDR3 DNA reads TGTGCCTGGAGCCTACTCGGAGGGGCGTTCACTGAAGCTTTCTTT.

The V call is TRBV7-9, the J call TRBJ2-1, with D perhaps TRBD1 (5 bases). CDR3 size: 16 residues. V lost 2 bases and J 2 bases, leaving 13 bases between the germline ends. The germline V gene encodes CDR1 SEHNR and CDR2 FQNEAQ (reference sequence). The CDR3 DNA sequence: TGTGCCAGCAGCTTATGGCAGGGAAGTACCTACAATGAGCAGTTCTTC. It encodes CASSLWQGSTYNEQFF. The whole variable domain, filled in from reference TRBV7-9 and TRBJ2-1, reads DTGVSQNPRHKITKRGQNVTFRCDPISEHNRLYWYRQTLGQGPEFLTYFQNEAQLEKSRLLSDRFSAERPKGSFSTLEIQRTEQGDSAMYLCASSLWQGSTYNEQFFGPGTRLTVL.

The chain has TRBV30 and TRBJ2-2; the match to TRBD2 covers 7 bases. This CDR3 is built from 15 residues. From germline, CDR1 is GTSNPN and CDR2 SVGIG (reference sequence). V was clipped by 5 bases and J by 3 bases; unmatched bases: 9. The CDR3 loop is CAWARLAGYTGELFF. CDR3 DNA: TGTGCCTGGGCTAGACTAGCCGGGTACACCGGGGAGCTGTTTTTT.

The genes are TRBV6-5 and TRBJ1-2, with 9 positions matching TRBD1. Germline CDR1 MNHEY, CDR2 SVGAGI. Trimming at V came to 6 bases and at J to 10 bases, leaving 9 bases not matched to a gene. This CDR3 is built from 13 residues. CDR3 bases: TGTGCCAGCAGCCCCGACAGGGGGAATCACTACACCTTC. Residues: CASSPDRGNHYTF.

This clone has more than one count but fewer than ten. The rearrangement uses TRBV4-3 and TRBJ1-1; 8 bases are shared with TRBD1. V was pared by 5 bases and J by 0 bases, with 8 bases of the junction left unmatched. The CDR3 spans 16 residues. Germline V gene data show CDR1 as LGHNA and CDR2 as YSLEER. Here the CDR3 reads CASSADWTGMNTEAFF. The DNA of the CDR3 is TGCGCCAGCAGCGCGGACTGGACAGGGATGAACACTGAAGCTTTCTTT.